This T cell receptor beta chain was profiled in a study of blood T cell repertoires in COVID-19. This clone was seen a single time. Method: immunoSEQ multiplex PCR; TCRdb's copy keeps in-frame clones and lacks some. The sample includes 200,000 to 250,000 clones, more than 85% of them seen just once. V was pared by 4 bases and J by 4 bases, with 7 bases of the junction left unmatched. The CDR3 loop spans 15 amino acids. The V gene's germline CDR1 is MDHEN and CDR2 SYDVKM. Recruitment covered roughly 22 US areas and drew participants whose ages spanned about 18 to 95 years. Cohort 3 recovered donors had two negative PCRs, clearance, or symptom resolution.

The chain uses TRBV28 and TRBJ1-5; TRBD1 matches 7 bases. The sequenced material came from PBMCs or T cells enriched from blood (not recorded which). This TCR was recovered from a woman aged 25-40 years who had recovered from COVID-19. The CDR3 bases are TGTGCCAGCAGTTGGGGAGACAGGGCTAATCAGCCCCAGCATTTT. Translating it yields CASSWGDRANQPQHF.